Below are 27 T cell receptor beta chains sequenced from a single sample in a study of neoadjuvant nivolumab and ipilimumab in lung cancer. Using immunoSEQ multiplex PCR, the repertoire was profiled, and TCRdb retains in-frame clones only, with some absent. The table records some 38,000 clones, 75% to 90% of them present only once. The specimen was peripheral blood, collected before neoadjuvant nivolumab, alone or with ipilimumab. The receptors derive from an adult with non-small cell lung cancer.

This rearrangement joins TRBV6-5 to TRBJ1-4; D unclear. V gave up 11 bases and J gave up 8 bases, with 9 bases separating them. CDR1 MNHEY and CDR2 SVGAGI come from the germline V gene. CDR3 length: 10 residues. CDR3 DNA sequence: TGTGCCGGACCGGACGAAAAACTGTTTTTT. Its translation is CAGPDEKLFF.

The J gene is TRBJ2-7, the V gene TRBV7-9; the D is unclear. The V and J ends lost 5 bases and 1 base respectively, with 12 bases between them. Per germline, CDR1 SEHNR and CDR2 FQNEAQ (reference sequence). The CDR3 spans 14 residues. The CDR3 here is CASSQIQESYEQYF. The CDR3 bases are TGTGCCAGCAGCCAGATCCAAGAGTCCTACGAGCAGTACTTC.

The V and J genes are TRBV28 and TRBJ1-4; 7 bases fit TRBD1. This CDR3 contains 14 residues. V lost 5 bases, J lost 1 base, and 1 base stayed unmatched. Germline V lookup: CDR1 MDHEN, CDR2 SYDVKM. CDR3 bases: TGTGCCAGCAGTAACAGGGGAACTAATGAAAAACTGTTTTTT. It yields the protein CASSNRGTNEKLFF.

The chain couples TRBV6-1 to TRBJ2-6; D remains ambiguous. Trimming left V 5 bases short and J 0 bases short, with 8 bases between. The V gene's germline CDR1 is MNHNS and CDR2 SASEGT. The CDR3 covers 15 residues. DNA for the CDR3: TGTGCCAGCAGTCCTCTAAGCTCTGGGGCCAACGTCCTGACTTTC. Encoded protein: CASSPLSSGANVLTF.

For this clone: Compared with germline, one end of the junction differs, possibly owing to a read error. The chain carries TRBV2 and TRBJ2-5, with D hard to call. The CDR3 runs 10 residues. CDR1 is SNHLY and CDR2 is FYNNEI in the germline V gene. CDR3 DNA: TGTGCCAGCAGGGAAGAGACCCAGTACTTC. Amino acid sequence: CASREETQYF.

Here the CDR3 reads CASSPQDADQPQHF. The DNA of the CDR3 is TGTGCCAGCTCACCACAGGATGCCGATCAGCCCCAGCATTTT. The chain is built from TRBV18 and TRBJ1-5; no clear D. This CDR3 has 14 residues. Trimming stripped 1 base from V and 5 bases from J, with 9 bases between. Germline CDR1 reads KGHSH; CDR2 reads LQKENI.

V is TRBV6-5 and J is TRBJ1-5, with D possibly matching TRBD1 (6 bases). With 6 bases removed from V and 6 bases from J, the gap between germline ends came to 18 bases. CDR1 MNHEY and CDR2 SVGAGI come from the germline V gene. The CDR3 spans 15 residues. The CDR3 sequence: CASRPHRDISQPQHF. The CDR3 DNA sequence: TGTGCCAGCAGGCCTCACAGGGATATAAGTCAGCCCCAGCATTTT.

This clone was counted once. The CDR3 sequence: CASSHYTGTSGTARGETQYF. The CDR3 region has the DNA TGCGCCAGCAGCCATTACACGGGGACTAGCGGGACTGCTCGGGGGGAGACCCAGTACTTC. The chain links TRBV4-3 to TRBJ2-5, with TRBD2 matching 13 bases. J was trimmed by 5 bases and V by 3 bases; bases with no gene match: 18. The CDR3 runs 20 residues. Looked up from germline, CDR1 is LGHNA and CDR2 is YSLEER.

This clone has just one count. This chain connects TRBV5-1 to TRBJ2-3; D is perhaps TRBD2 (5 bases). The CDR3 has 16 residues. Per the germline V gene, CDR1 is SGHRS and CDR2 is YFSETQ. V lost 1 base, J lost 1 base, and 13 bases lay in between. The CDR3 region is CASSLRWRPGTDTQYF. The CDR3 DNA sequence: TGCGCCAGCAGCTTGAGGTGGAGGCCAGGCACAGATACGCAGTATTTT.

CDR3 bases: TGCGCCAGCAGCTTACGTTCTGGGGGGGGGAACGAGCAGTACTTC. Its protein is CASSLRSGGGNEQYF. This rearrangement joins TRBV5-1 to TRBJ2-7; TRBD2 agrees at 7 bases. Trimming at V came to 2 bases and at J to 5 bases, leaving 10 bases not matched to a gene. The CDR3 spans 15 residues. Germline CDR1 is SGHRS and CDR2 is YFSETQ.

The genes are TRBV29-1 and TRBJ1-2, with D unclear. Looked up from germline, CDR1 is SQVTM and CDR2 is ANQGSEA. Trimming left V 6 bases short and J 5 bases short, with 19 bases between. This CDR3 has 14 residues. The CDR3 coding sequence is TGCAGCGTGCACCCGGGAACTGAAAGATATGGCTACACCTTC. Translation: CSVHPGTERYGYTF.

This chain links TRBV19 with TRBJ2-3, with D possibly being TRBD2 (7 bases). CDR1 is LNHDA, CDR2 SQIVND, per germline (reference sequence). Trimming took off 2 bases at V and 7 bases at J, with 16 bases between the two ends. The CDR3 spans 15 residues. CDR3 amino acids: CASSIQQGGEHTQYF. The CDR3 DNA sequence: TGTGCCAGTAGTATACAACAGGGAGGGGAGCATACGCAGTATTTT.

The DNA for the CDR3 is TGCGCCAGCAGCTTGGACAGGGGGCTAAGTTATGGGGCCAACGTCCTGACTTTC. Protein: CASSLDRGLSYGANVLTF. The chain links TRBV5-1 to TRBJ2-6, with 9 bases fitting TRBD1. CDR1 SGHRS and CDR2 YFSETQ come from the germline V gene. Trimming at V came to 0 bases and at J to 3 bases, leaving 7 bases not matched to a gene. The CDR3 is 18 residues long.

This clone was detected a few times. Here the CDR3 DNA reads TGTGCCAGTAGAGCACCACAGGGGGAGACCCAGTACTTC. It codes for CASRAPQGETQYF. The chain has TRBV19 and TRBJ2-5; 7 nucleotides match TRBD1. In germline, CDR1 is LNHDA, CDR2 SQIVND (reference sequence). After removal of 6 bases from V and 5 bases from J, the junction contained 6 bases not matched to a gene. This CDR3 comprises 13 residues.

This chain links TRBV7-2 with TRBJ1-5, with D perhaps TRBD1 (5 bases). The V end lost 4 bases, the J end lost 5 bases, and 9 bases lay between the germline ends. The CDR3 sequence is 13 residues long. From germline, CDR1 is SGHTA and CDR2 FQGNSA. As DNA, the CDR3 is TGTGCCAGCAGCTCAGACAGCTATCAGCCCCAGCATTTT. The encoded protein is CASSSDSYQPQHF.

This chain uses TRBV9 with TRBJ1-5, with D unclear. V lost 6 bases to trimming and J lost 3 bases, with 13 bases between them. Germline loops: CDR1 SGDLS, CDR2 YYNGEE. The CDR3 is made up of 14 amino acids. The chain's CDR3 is CASTRTVYNQPQHF. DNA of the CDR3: TGTGCCAGCACCCGGACGGTCTACAATCAGCCCCAGCATTTT.

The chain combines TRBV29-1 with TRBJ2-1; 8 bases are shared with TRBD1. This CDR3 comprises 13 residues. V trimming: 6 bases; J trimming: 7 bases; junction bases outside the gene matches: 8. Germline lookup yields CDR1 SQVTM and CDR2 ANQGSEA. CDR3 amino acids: CSVSRTGPNEQFF. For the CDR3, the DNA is TGCAGCGTCTCCAGGACAGGGCCGAATGAGCAGTTCTTC.

The CDR3 protein is CASSVGGLAGDAYEQYF. As DNA, the CDR3 is TGTGCCAGCAGCGTAGGAGGTTTAGCGGGAGACGCCTACGAGCAGTACTTC. The V gene is TRBV9, the J gene TRBJ2-7, with 9 bases lining up with TRBD2. This CDR3 contains 17 residues. Germline CDR1 SGDLS, CDR2 YYNGEE. Trimming removed 0 bases from V and 2 bases from J; junction bases left unmatched: 9.

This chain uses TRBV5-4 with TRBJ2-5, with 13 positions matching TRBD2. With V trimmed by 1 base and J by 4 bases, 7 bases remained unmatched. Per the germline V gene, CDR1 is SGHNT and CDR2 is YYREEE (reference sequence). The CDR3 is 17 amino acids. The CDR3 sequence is CASSLRTSGSGAETQYF. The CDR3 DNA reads TGTGCCAGCAGCTTGAGGACTAGCGGGAGCGGGGCAGAGACCCAGTACTTC.

CDR3 DNA: TGCGCCAGCAGCCAAGGGCCGGGACATCCTTCAATTGGAGAGCAGTTCTTC. It codes for CASSQGPGHPSIGEQFF. V gene TRBV4-3 combines with J gene TRBJ2-1; TRBD1 might be the D (6 bases). V lost 1 base and J 10 bases, leaving 23 bases between the germline ends. The CDR3 runs to 17 residues. Germline assignment: CDR1 LGHNA and CDR2 YSLEER.

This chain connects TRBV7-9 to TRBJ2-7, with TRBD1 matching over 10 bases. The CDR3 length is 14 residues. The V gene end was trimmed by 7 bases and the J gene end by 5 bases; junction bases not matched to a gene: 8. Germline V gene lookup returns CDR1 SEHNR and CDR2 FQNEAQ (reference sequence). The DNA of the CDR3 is TGTGCCAGCAAATCGGGACAGGGGACCCACGAGCAGTACTTC. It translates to CASKSGQGTHEQYF.

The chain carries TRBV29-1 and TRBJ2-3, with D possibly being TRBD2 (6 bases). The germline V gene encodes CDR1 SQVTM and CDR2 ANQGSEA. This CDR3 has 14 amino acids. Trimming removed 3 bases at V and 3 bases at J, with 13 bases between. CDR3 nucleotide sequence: TGCAGCGTTGATTTCGGCGGGATAACAGATACGCAGTATTTT. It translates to CSVDFGGITDTQYF.

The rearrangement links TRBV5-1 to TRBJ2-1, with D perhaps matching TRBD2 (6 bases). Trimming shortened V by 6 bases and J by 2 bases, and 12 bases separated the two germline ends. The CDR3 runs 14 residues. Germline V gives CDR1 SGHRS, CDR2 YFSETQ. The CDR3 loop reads CASTLGGAYNEQFF. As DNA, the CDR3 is TGCGCCAGCACCCTAGGAGGGGCCTACAATGAGCAGTTCTTC.

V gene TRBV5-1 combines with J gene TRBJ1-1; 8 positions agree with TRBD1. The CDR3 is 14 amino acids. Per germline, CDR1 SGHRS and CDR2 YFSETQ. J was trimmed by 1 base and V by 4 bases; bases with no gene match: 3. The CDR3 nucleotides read TGCGCCAGCAGCGCCGGGACAGGGAACACTGAAGCTTTCTTT. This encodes CASSAGTGNTEAFF.

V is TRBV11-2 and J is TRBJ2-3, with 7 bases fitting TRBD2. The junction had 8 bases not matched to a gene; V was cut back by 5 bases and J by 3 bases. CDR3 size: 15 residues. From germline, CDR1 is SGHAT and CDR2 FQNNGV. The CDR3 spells CASSLRVSGTDTQYF. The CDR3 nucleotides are TGTGCCAGCAGCCTTCGGGTTAGCGGGACAGATACGCAGTATTTT.

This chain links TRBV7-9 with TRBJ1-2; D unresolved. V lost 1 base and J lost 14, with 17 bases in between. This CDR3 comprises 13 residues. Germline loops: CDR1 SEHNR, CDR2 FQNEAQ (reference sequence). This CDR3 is CASSLVGGTYWTF. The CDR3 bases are TGTGCCAGCAGCTTAGTAGGCGGCACCTACTGGACCTTC.

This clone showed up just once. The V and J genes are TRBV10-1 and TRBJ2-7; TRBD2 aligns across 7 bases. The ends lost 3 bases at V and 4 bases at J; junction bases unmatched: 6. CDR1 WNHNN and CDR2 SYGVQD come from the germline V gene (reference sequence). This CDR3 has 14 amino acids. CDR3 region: CASSDDPGGYEQYF. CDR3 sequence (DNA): TGCGCCAGCAGTGATGACCCGGGAGGTTACGAGCAGTACTTC.